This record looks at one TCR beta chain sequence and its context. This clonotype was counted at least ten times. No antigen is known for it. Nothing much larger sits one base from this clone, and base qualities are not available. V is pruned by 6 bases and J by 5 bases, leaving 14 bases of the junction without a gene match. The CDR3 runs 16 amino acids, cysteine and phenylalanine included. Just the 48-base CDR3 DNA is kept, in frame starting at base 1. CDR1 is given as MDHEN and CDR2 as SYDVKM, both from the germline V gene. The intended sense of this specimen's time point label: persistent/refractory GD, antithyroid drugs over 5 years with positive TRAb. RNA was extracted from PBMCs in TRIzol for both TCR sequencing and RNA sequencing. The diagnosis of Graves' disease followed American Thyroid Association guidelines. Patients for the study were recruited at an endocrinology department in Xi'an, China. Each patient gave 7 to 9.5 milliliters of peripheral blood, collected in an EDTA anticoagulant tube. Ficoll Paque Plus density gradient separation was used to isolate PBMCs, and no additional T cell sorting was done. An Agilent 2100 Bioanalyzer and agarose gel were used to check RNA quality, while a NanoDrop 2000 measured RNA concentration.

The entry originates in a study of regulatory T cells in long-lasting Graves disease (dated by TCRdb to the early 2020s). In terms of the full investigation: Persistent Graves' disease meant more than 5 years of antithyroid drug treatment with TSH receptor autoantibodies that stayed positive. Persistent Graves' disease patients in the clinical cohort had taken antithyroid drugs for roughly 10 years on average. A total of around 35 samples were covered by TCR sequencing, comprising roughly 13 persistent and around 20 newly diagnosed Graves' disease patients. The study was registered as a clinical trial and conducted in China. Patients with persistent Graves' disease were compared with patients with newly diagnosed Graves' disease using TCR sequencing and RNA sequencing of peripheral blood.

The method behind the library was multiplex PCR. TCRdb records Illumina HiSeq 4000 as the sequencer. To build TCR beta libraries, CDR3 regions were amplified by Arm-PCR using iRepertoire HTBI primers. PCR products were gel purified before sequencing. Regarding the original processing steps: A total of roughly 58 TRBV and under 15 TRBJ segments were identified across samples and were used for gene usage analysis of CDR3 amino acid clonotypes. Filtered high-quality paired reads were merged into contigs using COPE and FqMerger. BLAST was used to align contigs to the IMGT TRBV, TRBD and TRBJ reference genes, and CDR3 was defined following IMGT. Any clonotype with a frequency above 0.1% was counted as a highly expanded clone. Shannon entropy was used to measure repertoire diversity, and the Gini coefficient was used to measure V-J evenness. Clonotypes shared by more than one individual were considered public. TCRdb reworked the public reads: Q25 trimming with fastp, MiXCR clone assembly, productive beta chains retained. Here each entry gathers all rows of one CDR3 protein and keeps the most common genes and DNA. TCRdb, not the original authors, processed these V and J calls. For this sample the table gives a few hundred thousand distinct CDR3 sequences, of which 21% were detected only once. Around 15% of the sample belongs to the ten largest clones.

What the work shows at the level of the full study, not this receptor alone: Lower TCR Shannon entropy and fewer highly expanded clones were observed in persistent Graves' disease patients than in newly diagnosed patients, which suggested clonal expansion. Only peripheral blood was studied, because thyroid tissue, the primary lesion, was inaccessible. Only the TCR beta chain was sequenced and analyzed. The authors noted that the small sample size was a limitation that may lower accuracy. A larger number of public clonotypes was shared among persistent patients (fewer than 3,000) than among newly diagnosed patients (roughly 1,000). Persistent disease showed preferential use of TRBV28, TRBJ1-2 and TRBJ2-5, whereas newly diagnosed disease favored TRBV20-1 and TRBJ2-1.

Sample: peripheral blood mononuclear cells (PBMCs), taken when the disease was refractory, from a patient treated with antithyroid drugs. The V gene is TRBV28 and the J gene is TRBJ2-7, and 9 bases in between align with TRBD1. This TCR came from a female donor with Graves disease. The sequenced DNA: TGTGCCAGCAGCCTCCTGGCAGGACAGGGGTACCACGAGCAGTACTTC. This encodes CASSLLAGQGYHEQYF. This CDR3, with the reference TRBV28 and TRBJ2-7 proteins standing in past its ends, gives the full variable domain DVKVTQSSRYLVKRTGEKVFLECVQDMDHENMFWYRQDPGLGLRLIYFSYDVKMKEKGDIPEGYSVSREKKERFSLILESASTNQTSMYLCASSLLAGQGYHEQYFGPGTRLTVT.